This passage covers 4 T cell receptor beta chains from one sample sequenced in a study of beta chain features in type 1 diabetes. The isolated RNA, all of it, was reverse transcribed, so expressed TCRB transcripts were what got sequenced. Repertoires were generated with immunoSEQ multiplex PCR, while TCRdb's copy carries only in-frame clones and drops some. The data show about 150,000 clones, about 9.4% seen once. Whole-study findings and limits: In every one of the four CD4+ subsets, TCRB CDR3s were moderately but significantly shorter in Type 1 diabetes patients.

No antigen is known for these receptors. The sample taken for sequencing was central memory CD4+ T cells from blood. The receptors derive from a man younger than 45 with type 1 diabetes.

The rearrangement links TRBV30 to TRBJ1-2; D gene ambiguous. V shed 1 base and J shed 5 bases, with 5 bases lying between them. The CDR3 sequence is 11 residues long. Per germline, CDR1 GTSNPN and CDR2 SVGIG (reference sequence). The CDR3 DNA is TGTGCCTGGAGTGGAGGGTATGGCTACACCTTC. It codes for CAWSGGYGYTF.

The sample holds a few counts of this clone. The gene calls are TRBV30 and TRBJ2-4; 11 bases map to TRBD2. Unmatched junction bases numbered 10, after V lost 2 bases and J lost 10 bases. From germline, CDR1 is GTSNPN and CDR2 SVGIG (reference sequence). This CDR3 region has 15 residues. CDR3 in DNA: TGTGCCTGGAGTAGACCCCGTCGGACTAGCGGGATTCAGTACTTC. It codes for CAWSRPRRTSGIQYF.

This clone appeared a few times. The V gene is TRBV7-9, the J gene TRBJ1-3; D ambiguous. The CDR3 runs 14 residues. CDR1 is SEHNR, CDR2 FQNEAQ, per germline (reference sequence). Trimming removed 2 bases from V and 0 bases from J, with 5 bases in between. Written as DNA, the CDR3 is TGTGCCAGCAGCTTACCTTCCTCTGGAAACACCATATATTTT. Translated: CASSLPSSGNTIYF. Based on the CDR3 plus reference TRBV7-9 and TRBJ1-3, the full variable domain is DTGVSQNPRHKITKRGQNVTFRCDPISEHNRLYWYRQTLGQGPEFLTYFQNEAQLEKSRLLSDRFSAERPKGSFSTLEIQRTEQGDSAMYLCASSLPSSGNTIYFGEGSWLTVV.

The genes are TRBV27 and TRBJ2-5; TRBD2 is a possible D gene (6 bases). Germline lookup yields CDR1 MNHEY and CDR2 SMNVEV (reference sequence). The CDR3 length is 16 residues. Trimming took off 1 base at V and 4 bases at J, with 16 bases between the two ends. The CDR3 coding sequence is TGTGCCAGCAGTTTATATGGGGAAGGGAGGCGAGAGACCCAGTACTTC. It translates to CASSLYGEGRRETQYF.